These 26 T cell receptor beta chains share one sample of origin, sequenced in a study of cytomegalovirus exposure and HLA in healthy donors. PCR amplification relied on 60 Vbeta primers (plus 13 Jbeta primers). Produced via immunoSEQ multiplex PCR; TCRdb's table is partial and in-frame only. The sample has 95,000 to 100,000 clones; roughly 79% are singletons. The sequencing sample was made of PBMCs. These receptors were obtained from a man aged 35-49 years in good health and CMV-seronegative.

The CDR3 DNA follows: TGTGCCAGCAGCGGAAGTGGGGGGGACGAAAAACTGTTTTTT. It encodes CASSGSGGDEKLFF. The chain couples TRBV11-2 to TRBJ1-4, with a weak D call TRBD1 (5 bases). Germline V gives CDR1 SGHAT, CDR2 FQNNGV. V gave up 5 bases and J gave up 8 bases, with 15 bases separating them. The CDR3 runs 14 residues.

This clone was observed a handful of times. V is TRBV6-4 and J is TRBJ2-1; 9 positions agree with TRBD2. V lost 3 bases to trimming and J lost 12 bases; unmatched junction nucleotides: 12. CDR1 and CDR2 (germline): MRHNA, SNTAGT. The length of the CDR3 is 15 residues. In DNA, the CDR3 is TGTGCCAGCAGTGAAGCGGGAGGAAGTGTAGGAAGGCAGTTCTTC. Its protein is CASSEAGGSVGRQFF.

This clone has only a few counts. The rearrangement uses TRBV4-3 and TRBJ2-1, with 12 bases fitting TRBD2. The germline V gene has CDR1 LGHNA and CDR2 YSLEER. V lost 2 bases, J lost 6 bases, and 8 bases stayed unmatched. The CDR3 is 17 residues long. Here the CDR3 DNA reads TGCGCCAGCAGCCAATCCCGTACTAGCGGGGGGCCCAATGAGCAGTTCTTC. Residues: CASSQSRTSGGPNEQFF.

This chain joins TRBV9 and TRBJ2-3; maybe TRBD2 (5 bases). This CDR3 spans 13 amino acids. V dropped 0 bases and J dropped 6 bases, with 8 bases sitting between them. Germline V gene sequence: CDR1 SGDLS, CDR2 YYNGEE. This CDR3 is CASSVGRGDTQYF. For the CDR3, the DNA is TGTGCCAGCAGCGTAGGGAGAGGGGATACGCAGTATTTT. The full variable domain, rest sourced from reference TRBV9 and TRBJ2-3, is DSGVTQTPKHLITATGQRVTLRCSPRSGDLSVYWYQQSLDQGLQFLIQYYNGEERAKGNILERFSAQQFPDLHSELNLSSLELGDSALYFCASSVGRGDTQYFGPGTRLTVL.

CDR3 coding DNA: TGTGCCAGCAGCCCCGGGGTGAACACTGAAGCTTTCTTT. Amino acid sequence: CASSPGVNTEAFF. This chain connects TRBV28 to TRBJ1-1; D is undetermined. CDR1 is MDHEN and CDR2 is SYDVKM in the germline V gene. This CDR3 has 13 amino acids. V gave up 6 bases and J gave up 0 bases, with 8 bases separating them.

The gene calls are TRBV18 and TRBJ2-7; TRBD1 matches at 8 bases. The junction had 9 bases not matched to a gene; V was cut back by 5 bases and J by 0 bases. CDR3 length: 16 amino acids. In germline, CDR1 is KGHSH, CDR2 LQKENI. The CDR3 protein is CASSSRQGPSSYEQYF. DNA of the CDR3: TGTGCCAGCTCAAGTCGACAGGGGCCAAGCTCCTACGAGCAGTACTTC.

The chain links TRBV16 to TRBJ1-6; D is unclear. V dropped 2 bases and J dropped 9 bases, with 14 bases sitting between them. CDR1 is KGHSY, CDR2 FQNENV, per germline. The CDR3 runs to 15 residues. Written as DNA, the CDR3 is TGTGCCAGCAGCCAAAGTCAGGTGGTAGGTTCACCCCTCCACTTT. This codes for CASSQSQVVGSPLHF.

The chain joins TRBV4-3 to TRBJ1-5; D remains ambiguous. The V gene lost 1 base and the J gene lost 1 base, with 17 bases spanning the gap. Germline V CDR1 and CDR2: LGHNA, YSLEER. The CDR3 consists of 18 residues. The CDR3 here is CASSQASQAGTSNQPQHF. The CDR3 region has the DNA TGCGCCAGCAGCCAAGCTTCCCAGGCAGGAACGAGCAATCAGCCCCAGCATTTT.

The table lists this clone with a few counts. The V gene is TRBV11-2, the J gene TRBJ2-5; tentative D call: TRBD2 (6 bases). The CDR3 sequence is 16 residues long. CDR1 SGHAT and CDR2 FQNNGV come from the germline V gene. The V and J ends lost 4 bases and 5 bases respectively, with 20 bases between them. The CDR3 region has the DNA TGTGCCAGCAGCTCGAGACAGCCTGAGGCGGGGGAGACCCAGTACTTC. Translating it yields CASSSRQPEAGETQYF.

This clone was detected only a few times. The rearrangement links TRBV5-1 to TRBJ1-5; D is possibly TRBD1 (6 bases). Looked up from germline, CDR1 is SGHRS and CDR2 is YFSETQ. CDR3 length equals 14 residues. The V and J ends lost 4 bases and 1 base respectively, with 9 bases between them. The CDR3 reads CASSPDRSNQPQHF. CDR3 bases: TGCGCCAGCAGCCCGGACAGAAGCAATCAGCCCCAGCATTTT.

The chain uses TRBV28 and TRBJ1-6; 9 bases align to TRBD1. The germline gives CDR1 MDHEN, CDR2 SYDVKM. The CDR3 extends over 14 amino acids. The CDR3 sequence is CALKPTGGNSPLHF. For the CDR3, the DNA is TGTGCTCTAAAACCGACAGGGGGGAATTCACCCCTCCACTTT. The full variable domain, its missing parts supplied by reference TRBV28 and TRBJ1-6, is DVKVTQSSRYLVKRTGEKVFLECVQDMDHENMFWYRQDPGLGLRLIYFSYDVKMKEKGDIPEGYSVSREKKERFSLILESASTNQTSMYLCALKPTGGNSPLHFGNGTRLTVT.

The chain links TRBV19 to TRBJ2-7; the D gene is possibly TRBD1 (6 bases). Trimming took off 5 bases at V and 1 base at J, with 12 bases between the two ends. The CDR3 runs to 14 residues. Germline CDR1 and CDR2: LNHDA and SQIVND (reference sequence). The CDR3 nucleotides are TGTGCCAGTAGTTTCGACAGGAGTTCCTACGAGCAGTACTTC. This encodes CASSFDRSSYEQYF. The full variable domain, with the rest looked up from reference TRBV19 and TRBJ2-7, is DGGITQSPKYLFRKEGQNVTLSCEQNLNHDAMYWYRQDPGQGLRLIYYSQIVNDFQKGDIAEGYSVSREKKESFPLTVTSAQKNPTAFYLCASSFDRSSYEQYFGPGTRLTVT.

The gene calls are TRBV5-1 and TRBJ1-2; 11 bases map to TRBD1. Germline CDR1 reads SGHRS; CDR2 reads YFSETQ. The CDR3 runs to 16 residues. The ends lost 0 bases at V and 8 bases at J; junction bases unmatched: 9. This chain's CDR3 is CASSLGSDRGRGGYTF. CDR3 nucleotides: TGCGCCAGCAGCTTGGGATCGGACAGGGGGCGCGGGGGCTACACCTTC.

The gene calls are TRBV28 and TRBJ1-2; a weak D match, TRBD1 (5 bases). The V end was cut by 8 bases, the J end by 2 bases, with 12 bases between. CDR3 length equals 13 residues. Germline assignment: CDR1 MDHEN and CDR2 SYDVKM. CDR3 residues: CASYQGLNYGYTF. For the CDR3, the DNA is TGTGCCAGCTACCAGGGCTTAAACTATGGCTACACCTTC.

The V gene is TRBV5-1, the J gene TRBJ2-2, with TRBD1 matching 8 bases. Germline values: CDR1 SGHRS, CDR2 YFSETQ. V lost 4 bases to trimming and J lost 1 base; unmatched junction nucleotides: 3. The CDR3 has 15 amino acids. The CDR3, as DNA: TGCGCCAGCAGCAAGGACAGGGTGAACACCGGGGAGCTGTTTTTT. Its translation: CASSKDRVNTGELFF. The full variable domain, completed using reference TRBV5-1 and TRBJ2-2, is KAGVTQTPRYLIKTRGQQVTLSCSPISGHRSVSWYQQTPGQGLQFLFEYFSETQRNKGNFPGRFSGRQFSNSRSEMNVSTLELGDSALYLCASSKDRVNTGELFFGEGSRLTVL.

The V gene is TRBV5-4, the J gene TRBJ2-2, with unresolved D. The CDR3 extends over 14 amino acids. The ends were cut back, 0 bases at V and 5 bases at J, with 8 bases in the middle. Germline values: CDR1 SGHNT, CDR2 YYREEE (reference sequence). The DNA for the CDR3 is TGTGCCAGCAGCTTGGGACACCCGACCGGGGAGCTGTTTTTT. Its translation: CASSLGHPTGELFF.

The CDR3 region has the DNA TGTGCCACGAGGCCTGTCGAAGAATACGAGCAGTACTTC. Amino acid sequence: CATRPVEEYEQYF. The chain links TRBV7-9 to TRBJ2-7; D uncertain. Germline V gives CDR1 SEHNR, CDR2 FQNEAQ (reference sequence). The CDR3 totals 13 residues. V was clipped by 10 bases and J by 4 bases, with 17 bases between them.

The chain employs TRBV7-8 and TRBJ2-1, with TRBD2 matching 13 bases. Germline lookup yields CDR1 SGHVS and CDR2 FQNEAQ. V was pared by 9 bases and J by 6 bases, with 14 bases of the junction left unmatched. The CDR3 is made up of 17 amino acids. The CDR3 DNA reads TGTGCCAGTCGTGCCGGGACTAGCGGGATTGTTAGCAATGAGCAGTTCTTC. This codes for CASRAGTSGIVSNEQFF.

The chain has TRBV27 and TRBJ2-7, with D unclear. This CDR3 is 16 amino acids long. V shed 6 bases and J shed 3 bases, with 21 bases lying between them. Germline values: CDR1 MNHEY, CDR2 SMNVEV (reference sequence). Here the CDR3 reads CASRAPSGARFYEQYF. CDR3 DNA: TGTGCCAGCAGAGCCCCGAGTGGTGCCAGGTTCTACGAGCAGTACTTC.

This clone was detected only once. J is TRBJ2-7 and V is TRBV9; TRBD2 aligns across 7 bases. This CDR3 contains 13 residues. The junction had 2 bases not matched to a gene; V was cut back by 0 bases and J by 5 bases. Germline-derived CDR1 and CDR2 are SGDLS and YYNGEE. This chain's CDR3 is CASSVGGRDEQYF. The CDR3 nucleotides read TGTGCCAGCAGCGTAGGAGGGAGGGACGAGCAGTACTTC. Full variable domain (remainder filled in from reference TRBV9 and TRBJ2-7): DSGVTQTPKHLITATGQRVTLRCSPRSGDLSVYWYQQSLDQGLQFLIQYYNGEERAKGNILERFSAQQFPDLHSELNLSSLELGDSALYFCASSVGGRDEQYFGPGTRLTVT.

V and J are TRBV18 and TRBJ2-2; TRBD2 agrees at 9 bases. The CDR3 length is 17 residues. Germline loops: CDR1 KGHSH, CDR2 LQKENI. Trimming cost V 3 bases and J 5 bases; bases outside gene matches: 10. The CDR3 is CASSPGLAPGGTGELFF. Here the CDR3 DNA reads TGTGCCAGCTCACCGGGACTAGCCCCAGGCGGTACCGGGGAGCTGTTTTTT.

The chain uses TRBV6-6 and TRBJ1-1, with D possibly TRBD1 on 6 matching bases. There are 15 residues in the CDR3. Germline CDR1 MNHNY, CDR2 SVGAGI (reference sequence). Trimming took 7 bases from V and 1 from J, leaving 16 bases between them. Written as DNA, the CDR3 is TGTGCCAGCAACGAGCCCGGACAGACGAACACTGAAGCTTTCTTT. It translates to CASNEPGQTNTEAFF.

The gene calls are TRBV7-9 and TRBJ2-2; maybe TRBD1 (5 bases). This CDR3 is built from 14 residues. The V gene lost 0 bases and the J gene lost 6 bases, with 8 bases spanning the gap. Germline CDR1 is SEHNR and CDR2 is FQNEAQ (reference sequence). The CDR3 is CASSLAAGSGELFF. The CDR3 DNA reads TGTGCCAGCAGCTTAGCGGCAGGGTCCGGGGAGCTGTTTTTT. The variable domain in full, with the rest retrieved from reference TRBV7-9 and TRBJ2-2, is DTGVSQNPRHKITKRGQNVTFRCDPISEHNRLYWYRQTLGQGPEFLTYFQNEAQLEKSRLLSDRFSAERPKGSFSTLEIQRTEQGDSAMYLCASSLAAGSGELFFGEGSRLTVL.

The chain recombines TRBV7-3 with TRBJ1-2, with 7 nucleotides matching TRBD1. Per germline, CDR1 SGHTA and CDR2 FQGTGA. The CDR3 spans 14 residues. Germline trimming cut 5 bases from V and 2 bases from J; bases unmatched to any gene: 5. The CDR3 bases are TGTGCCAGCAGCCTGGCAGGGGGGAACTATGGCTACACCTTC. Encoded protein: CASSLAGGNYGYTF. Supplemented by reference TRBV7-3 and TRBJ1-2, the full variable domain reads GAGVSQTPSNKVTEKGKYVELRCDPISGHTALYWYRQSLGQGPEFLIYFQGTGAADDSGLPNDRFFAVRPEGSVSTLKIQRTERGDSAVYLCASSLAGGNYGYTFGSGTRLTVV.

This clone has only one observation. This chain links TRBV19 with TRBJ2-5; 11 bases line up with TRBD2. Per the germline V gene, CDR1 is LNHDA and CDR2 is SQIVND (reference sequence). The CDR3 has 12 residues. CDR3 sequence (DNA): TGTGCTAGCGGGAGGGCCAAAGAGACCCAGTACTTC. It is translated as CASGRAKETQYF.

This clone was counted only a few times. The chain joins TRBV7-2 to TRBJ1-1, with 9 positions matching TRBD1. V shed 5 bases, J shed 10 bases, and the junction held 8 bases outside the gene matches. This CDR3 has 13 amino acids. The germline gives CDR1 SGHTA, CDR2 FQGNSA. The CDR3 loop reads CASSPGQGRGAFF. CDR3 in DNA: TGTGCCAGCAGCCCGGGACAGGGCCGAGGAGCTTTCTTT.